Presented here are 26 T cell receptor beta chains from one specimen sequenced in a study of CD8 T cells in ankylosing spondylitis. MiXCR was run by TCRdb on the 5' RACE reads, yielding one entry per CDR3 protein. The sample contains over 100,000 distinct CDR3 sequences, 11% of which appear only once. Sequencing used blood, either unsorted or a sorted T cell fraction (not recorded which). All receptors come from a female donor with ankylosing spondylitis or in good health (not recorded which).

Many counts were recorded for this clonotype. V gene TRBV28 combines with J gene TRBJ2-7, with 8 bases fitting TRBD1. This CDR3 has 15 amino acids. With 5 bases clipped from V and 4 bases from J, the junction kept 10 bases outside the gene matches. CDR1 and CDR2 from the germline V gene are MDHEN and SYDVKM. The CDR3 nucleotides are TGTGCCAGCAGTCCCTCAGGGGGCGTGTTGTACGAGCAGTACTTC. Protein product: CASSPSGGVLYEQYF. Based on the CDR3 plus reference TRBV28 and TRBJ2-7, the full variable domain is DVKVTQSSRYLVKRTGEKVFLECVQDMDHENMFWYRQDPGLGLRLIYFSYDVKMKEKGDIPEGYSVSREKKERFSLILESASTNQTSMYLCASSPSGGVLYEQYFGPGTRLTVT.

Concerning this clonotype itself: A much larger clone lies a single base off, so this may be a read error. CDR3 DNA sequence: TGCGCCGGCAGCCAAGCTTCCCCGGGGGACATATATGGCTACACCTTC. It encodes CAGSQASPGDIYGYTF. The gene calls are TRBV4-1 and TRBJ1-2, with D possibly matching TRBD1 (6 bases). There are 16 residues in the CDR3. Germline lookup yields CDR1 MGHRA and CDR2 YSYEKL.

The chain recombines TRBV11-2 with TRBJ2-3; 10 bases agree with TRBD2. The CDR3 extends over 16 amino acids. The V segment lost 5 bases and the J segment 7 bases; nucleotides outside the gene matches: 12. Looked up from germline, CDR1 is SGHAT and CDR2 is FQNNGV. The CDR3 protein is CASSQPKAGGLNTQYF. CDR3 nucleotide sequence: TGTGCCAGCAGCCAGCCCAAAGCGGGGGGGCTCAATACGCAGTATTTT. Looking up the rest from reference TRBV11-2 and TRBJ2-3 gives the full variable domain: EAGVAQSPRYKIIEKRQSVAFWCNPISGHATLYWYQQILGQGPKLLIQFQNNGVVDDSQLPKDRFSAERLKGVDSTLKIQPAKLEDSAVYLCASSQPKAGGLNTQYFGPGTRLTVL.

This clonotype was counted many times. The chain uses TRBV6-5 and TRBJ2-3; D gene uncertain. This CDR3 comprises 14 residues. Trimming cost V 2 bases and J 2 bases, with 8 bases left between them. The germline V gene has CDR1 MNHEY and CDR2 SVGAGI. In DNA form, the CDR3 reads TGTGCCAGCAGTTACGCGGCAGCCACAGATACGCAGTATTTT. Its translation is CASSYAAATDTQYF.

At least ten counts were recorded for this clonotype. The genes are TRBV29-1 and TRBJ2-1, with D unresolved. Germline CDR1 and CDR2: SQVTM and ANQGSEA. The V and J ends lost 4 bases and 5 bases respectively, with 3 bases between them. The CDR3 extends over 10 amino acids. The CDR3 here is CSVGDNEQFF. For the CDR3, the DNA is TGCAGCGTTGGGGACAATGAGCAGTTCTTC.

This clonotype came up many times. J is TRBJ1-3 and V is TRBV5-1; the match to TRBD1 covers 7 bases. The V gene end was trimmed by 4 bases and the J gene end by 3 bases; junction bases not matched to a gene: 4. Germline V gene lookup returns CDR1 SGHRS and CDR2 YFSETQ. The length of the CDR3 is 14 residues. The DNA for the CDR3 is TGCGCCAGCAGCCCGACAGGGTTTGGAAACACCATATATTTT. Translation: CASSPTGFGNTIYF.

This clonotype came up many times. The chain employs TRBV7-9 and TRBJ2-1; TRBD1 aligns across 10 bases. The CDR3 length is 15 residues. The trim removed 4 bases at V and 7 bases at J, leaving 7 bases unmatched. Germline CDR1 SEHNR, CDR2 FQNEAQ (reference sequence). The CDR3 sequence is CASSSRDRGWNEQFF. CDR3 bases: TGTGCCAGCAGCTCCCGGGACAGGGGATGGAATGAGCAGTTCTTC.

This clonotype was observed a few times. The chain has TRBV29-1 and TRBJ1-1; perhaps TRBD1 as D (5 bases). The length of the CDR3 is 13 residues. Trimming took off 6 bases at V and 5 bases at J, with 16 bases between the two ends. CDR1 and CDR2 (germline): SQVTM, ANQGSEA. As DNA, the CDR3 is TGCAGCGTCCTTCTTCCAGGGAAAACTGAAGCTTTCTTT. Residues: CSVLLPGKTEAFF.

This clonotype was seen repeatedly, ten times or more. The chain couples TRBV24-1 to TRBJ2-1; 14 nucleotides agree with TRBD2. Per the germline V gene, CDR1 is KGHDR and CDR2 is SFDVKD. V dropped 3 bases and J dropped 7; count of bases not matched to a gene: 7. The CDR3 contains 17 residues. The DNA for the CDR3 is TGTGCCACCAGTGATGTGAGACTAGCGGGAGGGCTTAATGAGCAGTTCTTC. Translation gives CATSDVRLAGGLNEQFF.

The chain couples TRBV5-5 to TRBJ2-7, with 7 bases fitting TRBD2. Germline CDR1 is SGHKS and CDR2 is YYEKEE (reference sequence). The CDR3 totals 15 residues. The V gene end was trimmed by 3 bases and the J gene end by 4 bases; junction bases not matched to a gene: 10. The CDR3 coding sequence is TGTGCCAGCAGCTGGGCTGCGGGAGCTGAGTACGAGCAGTACTTC. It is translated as CASSWAAGAEYEQYF. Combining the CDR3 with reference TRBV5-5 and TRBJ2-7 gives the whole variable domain DAGVTQSPTHLIKTRGQQVTLRCSPISGHKSVSWYQQVLGQGPQFIFQYYEKEERGRGNFPDRFSARQFPNYSSELNVNALLLGDSALYLCASSWAAGAEYEQYFGPGTRLTVT.

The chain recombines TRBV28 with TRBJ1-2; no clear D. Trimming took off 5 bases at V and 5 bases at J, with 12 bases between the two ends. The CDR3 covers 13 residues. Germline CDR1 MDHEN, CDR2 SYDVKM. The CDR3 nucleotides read TGTGCCAGCAGTCTCGACTGGGGTTATGGCTACACCTTC. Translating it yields CASSLDWGYGYTF.

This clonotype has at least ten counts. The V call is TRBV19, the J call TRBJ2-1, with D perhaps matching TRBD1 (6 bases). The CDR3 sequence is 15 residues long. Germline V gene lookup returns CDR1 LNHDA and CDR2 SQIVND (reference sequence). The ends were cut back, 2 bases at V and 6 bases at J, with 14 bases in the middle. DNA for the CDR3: TGTGCCAGTAGTATATGGGGTCGAGGGGGCAATGAGCAGTTCTTC. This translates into CASSIWGRGGNEQFF.

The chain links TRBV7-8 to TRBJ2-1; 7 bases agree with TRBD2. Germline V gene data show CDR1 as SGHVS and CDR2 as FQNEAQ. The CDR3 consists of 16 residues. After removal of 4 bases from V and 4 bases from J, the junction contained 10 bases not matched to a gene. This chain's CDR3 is CASSYPRTSGYNEQFF. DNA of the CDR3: TGTGCCAGCAGCTACCCACGGACTAGTGGTTACAATGAGCAGTTCTTC.

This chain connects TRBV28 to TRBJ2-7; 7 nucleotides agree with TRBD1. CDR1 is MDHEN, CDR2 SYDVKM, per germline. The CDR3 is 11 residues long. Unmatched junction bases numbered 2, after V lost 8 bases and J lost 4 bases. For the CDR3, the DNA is TGTGCCAGCGGGACAGATTACGAGCAGTACTTC. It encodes CASGTDYEQYF.

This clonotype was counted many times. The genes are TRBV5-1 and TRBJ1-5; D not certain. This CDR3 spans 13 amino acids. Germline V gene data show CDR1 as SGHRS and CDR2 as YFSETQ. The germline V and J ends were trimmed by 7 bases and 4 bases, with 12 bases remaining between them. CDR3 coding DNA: TGCGCCAGCCAGGAAGGCCCGAATCAGCCCCAGCATTTT. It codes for CASQEGPNQPQHF.

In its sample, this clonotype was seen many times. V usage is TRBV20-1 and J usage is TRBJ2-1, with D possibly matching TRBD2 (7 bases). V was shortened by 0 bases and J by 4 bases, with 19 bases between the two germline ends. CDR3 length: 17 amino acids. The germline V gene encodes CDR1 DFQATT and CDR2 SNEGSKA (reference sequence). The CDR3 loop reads CSARDRAGGGPYNEQFF. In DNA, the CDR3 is TGCAGTGCTAGAGATCGGGCGGGCGGGGGCCCTTACAATGAGCAGTTCTTC.

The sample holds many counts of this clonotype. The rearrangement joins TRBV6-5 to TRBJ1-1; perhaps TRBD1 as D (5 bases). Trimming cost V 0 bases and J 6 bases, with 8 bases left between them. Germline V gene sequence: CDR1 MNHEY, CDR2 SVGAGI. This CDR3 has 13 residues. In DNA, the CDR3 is TGTGCCAGCAGTTACTCGAGGGGCTCTGAAGCTTTCTTT. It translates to CASSYSRGSEAFF.

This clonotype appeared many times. The CDR3 region is CASSLELAGAYEQYF. The CDR3 DNA follows: TGCGCCAGCAGCTTGGAACTAGCGGGCGCCTACGAGCAGTACTTC. This chain connects TRBV5-1 to TRBJ2-7; 9 nucleotides line up with TRBD2. The CDR3 length is 15 residues. CDR1 is SGHRS, CDR2 YFSETQ, per germline. With 0 bases clipped from V and 2 bases from J, the junction kept 3 bases outside the gene matches.

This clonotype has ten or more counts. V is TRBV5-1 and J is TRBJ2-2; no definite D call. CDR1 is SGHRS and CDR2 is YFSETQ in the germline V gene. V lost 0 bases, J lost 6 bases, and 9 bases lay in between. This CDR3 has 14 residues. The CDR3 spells CASSLEGGAGELFF. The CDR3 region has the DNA TGCGCCAGCAGCTTGGAAGGTGGGGCCGGGGAGCTGTTTTTT.

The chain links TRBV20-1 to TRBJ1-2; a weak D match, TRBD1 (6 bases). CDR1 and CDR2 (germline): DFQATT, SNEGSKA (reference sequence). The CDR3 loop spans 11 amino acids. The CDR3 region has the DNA TGCAGACGGAGGGGGGGACATGGCTACACCTTC. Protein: CRRRGGHGYTF.

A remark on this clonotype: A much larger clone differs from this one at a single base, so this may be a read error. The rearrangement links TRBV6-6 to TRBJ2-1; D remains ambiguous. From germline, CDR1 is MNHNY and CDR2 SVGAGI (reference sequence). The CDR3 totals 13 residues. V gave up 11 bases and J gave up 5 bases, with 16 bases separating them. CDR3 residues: CAAQDPQDNEQFF. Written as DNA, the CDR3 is TGTGCCGCCCAAGACCCCCAAGACAATGAGCAGTTCTTC.

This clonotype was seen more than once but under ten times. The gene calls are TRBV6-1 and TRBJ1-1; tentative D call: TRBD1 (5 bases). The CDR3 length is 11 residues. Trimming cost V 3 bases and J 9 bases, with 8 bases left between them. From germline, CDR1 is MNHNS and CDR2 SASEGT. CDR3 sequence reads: CASSDRDKAFF. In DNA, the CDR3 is TGTGCCAGCAGTGACAGGGATAAAGCTTTCTTT.

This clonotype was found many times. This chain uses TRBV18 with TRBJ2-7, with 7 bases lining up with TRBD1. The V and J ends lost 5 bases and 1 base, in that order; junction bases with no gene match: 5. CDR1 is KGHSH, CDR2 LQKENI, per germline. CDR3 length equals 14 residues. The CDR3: CASSDTGQSYEQYF. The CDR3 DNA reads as TGTGCCAGCTCAGACACGGGACAGTCCTACGAGCAGTACTTC.

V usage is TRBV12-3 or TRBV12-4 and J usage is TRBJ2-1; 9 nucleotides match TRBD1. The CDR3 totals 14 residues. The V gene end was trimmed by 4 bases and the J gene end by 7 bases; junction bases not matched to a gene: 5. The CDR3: CASSSEGTGNEQFF. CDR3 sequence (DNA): TGTGCCAGCAGTTCAGAGGGGACAGGGAATGAGCAGTTCTTC.

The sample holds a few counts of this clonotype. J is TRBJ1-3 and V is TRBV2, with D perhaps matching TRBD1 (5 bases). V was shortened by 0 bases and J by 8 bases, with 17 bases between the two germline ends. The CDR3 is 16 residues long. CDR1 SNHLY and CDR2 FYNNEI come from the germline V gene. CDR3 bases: TGTGCCAGCAGTGAAGCGCGGGTGGACCTGGGGGACACCATATATTTT. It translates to CASSEARVDLGDTIYF.

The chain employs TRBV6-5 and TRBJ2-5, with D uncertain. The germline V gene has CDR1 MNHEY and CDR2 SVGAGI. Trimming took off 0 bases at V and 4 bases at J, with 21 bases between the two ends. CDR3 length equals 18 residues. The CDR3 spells CASSYSMVPARSGETQYF. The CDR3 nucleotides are TGTGCCAGCAGTTACTCGATGGTTCCAGCCAGGTCGGGAGAGACCCAGTACTTC.